One sample yielded the 25 T cell receptor beta chains listed below, sequenced in a study of T-cell reconstitution after alpha-beta-depleted transplantation in children. The library targeted TCRbeta and was prepared with unique molecular identifiers. TCRdb itself ran the PCR reads through MiXCR, one entry per CDR3 protein. Of about 590,000 distinct CDR3 sequences listed, 10% to 15% are singletons. The sample was PBMCs, mostly from graft donor cells, taken 360 days after TCRalphabeta/CD19-depleted stem cell transplant. The receptors were sampled from a male patient under 18 who had a stem cell transplant for acute myeloid leukemia, so the T cells may come from the graft donor.

This chain connects TRBV7-9 to TRBJ1-1; 7 bases line up with TRBD1. The CDR3 contains 16 residues. Germline V CDR1 and CDR2: SEHNR, FQNEAQ (reference sequence). V was pared by 5 bases and J by 0 bases, with 9 bases of the junction left unmatched. Here the CDR3 reads CASSPRQGGVNTEAFF. CDR3 nucleotides: TGTGCCAGCAGCCCCCGACAGGGAGGGGTGAACACTGAAGCTTTCTTT.

This clonotype was seen ten or more times. The CDR3 loop reads CASSLWEGYEQYF. In DNA, the CDR3 is TGTGCCAGCAGTTTATGGGAGGGCTACGAGCAGTACTTC. J is TRBJ2-7 and V is TRBV28; D may be TRBD2 (6 bases). V gave up 0 bases and J gave up 3 bases, with 6 bases separating them. Germline V gene sequence: CDR1 MDHEN, CDR2 SYDVKM. The CDR3 loop spans 13 amino acids.

CDR3 sequence reads: CASTLYRGASTDTQYF. CDR3 DNA sequence: TGTGCCAGCACCCTTTACAGGGGGGCTAGCACAGATACGCAGTATTTT. The gene calls are TRBV28 and TRBJ2-3, with 8 bases that match TRBD1. Germline V gene sequence: CDR1 MDHEN, CDR2 SYDVKM. V dropped 7 bases and J dropped 0; count of bases not matched to a gene: 9. The CDR3 has 16 residues.

The chain uses TRBV20-1 and TRBJ2-2; D is ambiguous. This CDR3 has 15 amino acids. V lost 0 bases and J lost 5, with 13 bases in between. Germline loops: CDR1 DFQATT, CDR2 SNEGSKA (reference sequence). CDR3 loop: CSARELPGQTGELFF. Here the CDR3 DNA reads TGCAGTGCTAGAGAACTACCCGGCCAAACCGGGGAGCTGTTTTTT.

The rearrangement uses TRBV5-1 and TRBJ2-1, with a possible D match to TRBD2 (5 bases). From germline, CDR1 is SGHRS and CDR2 YFSETQ. The CDR3 contains 19 residues. V gave up 2 bases and J gave up 0 bases, with 21 bases separating them. CDR3 in DNA: TGCGCCAGCAGCTTCGACGGATTAGCTAGCTTCATCTCCTACAATGAGCAGTTCTTC. Encoded protein: CASSFDGLASFISYNEQFF.

This clonotype was detected only a few times. The V and J genes are TRBV20-1 and TRBJ2-7, with 9 bases lining up with TRBD1. The CDR3 has 14 amino acids. The germline V gene has CDR1 DFQATT and CDR2 SNEGSKA (reference sequence). The trim removed 6 bases at V and 7 bases at J, leaving 13 bases unmatched. The CDR3 protein is CSAAQGALASEQYF. Written as DNA, the CDR3 is TGCAGTGCCGCACAGGGGGCGCTTGCATCTGAGCAGTACTTC.

Only a few counts were recorded for this clonotype. V is TRBV19 and J is TRBJ1-1; D is unclear. Germline V gene sequence: CDR1 LNHDA, CDR2 SQIVND (reference sequence). The length of the CDR3 is 13 residues. Between the trimmed V and J ends, which lost 7 bases and 10 bases, there was a span of 19 bases. The CDR3 DNA follows: TGTGCCAGTACCCTTCGGGCCTCGGAGGGAGCTTTCTTT. Translation gives CASTLRASEGAFF. The full variable domain, completed using reference TRBV19 and TRBJ1-1, is DGGITQSPKYLFRKEGQNVTLSCEQNLNHDAMYWYRQDPGQGLRLIYYSQIVNDFQKGDIAEGYSVSREKKESFPLTVTSAQKNPTAFYLCASTLRASEGAFFGQGTRLTVV.

This clonotype appeared many times. DNA of the CDR3: TGTGCCAGCAGCTTAAGAGGTGTCAGGGTACAAGAGACCCAGTACTTC. Encoded protein: CASSLRGVRVQETQYF. V usage is TRBV7-2 and J usage is TRBJ2-5, with a possible D match to TRBD1 (5 bases). Germline V CDR1 and CDR2: SGHTA, FQGNSA. V was shortened by 2 bases and J by 2 bases, with 15 bases between the two germline ends. The CDR3 has 16 amino acids.

This clonotype has just a few counts. This sequence joins TRBV5-1 and TRBJ2-5, with 11 bases matching TRBD2. V lost 3 bases, J lost 4 bases, and 8 bases stayed unmatched. Germline lookup yields CDR1 SGHRS and CDR2 YFSETQ. CDR3 length: 16 residues. Here the CDR3 DNA reads TGCGCCAGCAGCTGGAGACTAGCGGGAAAAGGAGAGACCCAGTACTTC. Translation: CASSWRLAGKGETQYF.

This clonotype turned up a few times. No conserved phenylalanine or tryptophan ends this CDR3, so it is likely a read error. The limits of the CDR3 on the DNA are not certain, so only TCRdb's listed CDR3 is given. The chain joins TRBV6-2 or TRBV6-3 to TRBJ2-2; the table names TRBD2, a call not compared with the DNA. Looked up from germline, CDR1 is MNHEY and CDR2 is SVGEGT. The CDR3 has 14 residues if both end residues are counted. The CDR3 loop reads CASSYILLAGAPSV.

The chain combines TRBV24-1 with TRBJ2-1, with a weak D call TRBD2 (5 bases). With 7 bases removed from V and 4 bases from J, the gap between germline ends came to 13 bases. Germline-derived CDR1 and CDR2 are KGHDR and SFDVKD. This CDR3 is 14 amino acids long. The CDR3 bases are TGTGCCACCAGCGAGCGAACTAGATACAATGAGCAGTTCTTC. It codes for CATSERTRYNEQFF.

This clonotype was seen ten or more times. The chain uses TRBV18 and TRBJ2-5, with 11 bases matching TRBD2. CDR1 KGHSH and CDR2 LQKENI come from the germline V gene. CDR3 length: 16 residues. The trim removed 0 bases at V and 5 bases at J, leaving 5 bases unmatched. CDR3 residues: CASSPPSGRAMETQYF. The CDR3 DNA reads as TGTGCCAGCTCACCACCTAGCGGGAGGGCCATGGAGACCCAGTACTTC.

The rearrangement uses TRBV6-2 or TRBV6-3 and TRBJ2-1; D is perhaps TRBD2 (5 bases). The CDR3 consists of 13 residues. The V and J ends lost 0 bases and 5 bases respectively, with 5 bases between them. The germline V gene has CDR1 MNHEY and CDR2 SVGEGT. The CDR3 is CASSYSRDNEQFF. The CDR3 bases are TGTGCCAGCAGTTACTCGCGGGACAATGAGCAGTTCTTC.

This clonotype was recorded a few times. This rearrangement joins TRBV29-1 to TRBJ2-3; D uncertain. Per the germline V gene, CDR1 is SQVTM and CDR2 is ANQGSEA. This CDR3 has 15 residues. V lost 3 bases, J lost 6 bases, and 19 bases lay in between. The CDR3 nucleotides read TGCAGCGTTGAGACTGGGGTCCCAGGCTCCGATACGCAGTATTTT. It is translated as CSVETGVPGSDTQYF.

This clonotype was seen only a few times. The chain recombines TRBV11-2 with TRBJ2-2; 8 bases are shared with TRBD2. The CDR3 consists of 16 residues. Germline V gene data show CDR1 as SGHAT and CDR2 as FQNNGV. V trimming: 5 bases; J trimming: 5 bases; junction bases outside the gene matches: 10. CDR3 protein: CASSPRAGVETGELFF. The CDR3 nucleotides read TGTGCCAGCAGCCCCAGAGCGGGAGTGGAGACCGGGGAGCTGTTTTTT. Based on the CDR3 plus reference TRBV11-2 and TRBJ2-2, the full variable domain is EAGVAQSPRYKIIEKRQSVAFWCNPISGHATLYWYQQILGQGPKLLIQFQNNGVVDDSQLPKDRFSAERLKGVDSTLKIQPAKLEDSAVYLCASSPRAGVETGELFFGEGSRLTVL.

The chain combines TRBV28 with TRBJ2-2, with TRBD1 as a possible D gene (6 bases). This CDR3 has 12 amino acids. Trimming took off 2 bases at V and 11 bases at J, with 9 bases between the two ends. The V gene's germline CDR1 is MDHEN and CDR2 SYDVKM. CDR3 DNA sequence: TGTGCCAGCAGTTTAAACAGGGTTGAGCTGTTTTTT. This sequence encodes CASSLNRVELFF. Using reference TRBV28 and TRBJ2-2 for the parts outside the CDR3, the full variable domain is DVKVTQSSRYLVKRTGEKVFLECVQDMDHENMFWYRQDPGLGLRLIYFSYDVKMKEKGDIPEGYSVSREKKERFSLILESASTNQTSMYLCASSLNRVELFFGEGSRLTVL.

This clonotype was picked up a small number of times. The genes are TRBV29-1 and TRBJ2-5, with a possible D match to TRBD1 (5 bases). The CDR3 sequence is 13 residues long. V was pared by 5 bases and J by 2 bases, with 12 bases between. Germline-derived CDR1 and CDR2 are SQVTM and ANQGSEA. CDR3 sequence reads: CSVPMTEQETQYF. In nucleotides, the CDR3 is TGCAGCGTTCCAATGACAGAACAAGAGACCCAGTACTTC.

This clonotype was recorded at least ten times. This chain joins TRBV28 and TRBJ2-3, with 10 bases that match TRBD1. V shed 6 bases, J shed 4 bases, and the junction held 7 bases outside the gene matches. The CDR3 has 15 residues. Germline V CDR1 and CDR2: MDHEN, SYDVKM. The CDR3 DNA is TGTGCCAGCAGCCGGGCCGGGACAGGGGCAGATACGCAGTATTTT. As protein: CASSRAGTGADTQYF.

This chain joins TRBV7-8 and TRBJ1-6; 7 bases are shared with TRBD1. The J segment lost 8 bases and the V segment lost 7 bases, leaving 17 bases of the junction unmatched. The CDR3 is made up of 17 amino acids. CDR1 is SGHVS and CDR2 is FQNEAQ in the germline V gene. This CDR3 is CASTLLEMTGWDSPLHF. The CDR3 DNA sequence: TGTGCCAGCACCCTGCTCGAAATGACAGGGTGGGATTCACCCCTCCACTTT.

The CDR3 is CASSLEGIWGYTF. The CDR3 DNA reads as TGTGCCAGCAGCTTAGAGGGGATATGGGGCTACACCTTC. The chain uses TRBV7-2 and TRBJ1-2; D might be TRBD1 (5 bases). In germline, CDR1 is SGHTA, CDR2 FQGNSA. Trimming took 1 base from V and 8 from J, leaving 11 bases between them. There are 13 residues in the CDR3.

The rearrangement links TRBV12-3 or TRBV12-4 to TRBJ2-5; TRBD1 agrees at 8 bases. The V and J ends lost 5 bases and 2 bases, in that order; junction bases with no gene match: 13. CDR3 length: 17 residues. The CDR3 DNA reads as TGTGCCAGCAGTCCAGCCCCCCCTCAGGGGGCGCAAGAGACCCAGTACTTC. Residues: CASSPAPPQGAQETQYF.

This chain uses TRBV7-2 with TRBJ2-3; possible D gene TRBD2, 6 bases. CDR1 and CDR2 (germline): SGHTA, FQGNSA. CDR3 length: 14 residues. V lost 9 bases to trimming and J lost 4 bases, with 17 bases between them. For the CDR3, the DNA is TGTGCCAGTCGAGTCGGGGGAGTGGCAGATACGCAGTATTTT. This sequence encodes CASRVGGVADTQYF.

The table lists this clonotype with many counts. The chain couples TRBV29-1 to TRBJ2-1; D gene ambiguous. The V gene's germline CDR1 is SQVTM and CDR2 ANQGSEA. The CDR3 totals 14 residues. V lost 8 bases and J lost 1, with 15 bases in between. CDR3: CSFNRYSSYNEQFF. CDR3 sequence (DNA): TGCAGCTTCAACCGGTACTCATCCTACAATGAGCAGTTCTTC.

The chain uses TRBV29-1 and TRBJ1-1; D may be TRBD1 (5 bases). Trimming pared 4 bases from V and 0 bases from J, leaving 12 bases between. Germline CDR1 SQVTM, CDR2 ANQGSEA. The CDR3 consists of 14 residues. The CDR3 DNA is TGCAGCGTTGCGTTCGGCAGGGTGAACACTGAAGCTTTCTTT. Protein product: CSVAFGRVNTEAFF.

V gene TRBV25-1 combines with J gene TRBJ2-3, with a possible D match to TRBD2 (5 bases). The V and J ends lost 4 bases and 0 bases respectively, with 11 bases between them. The CDR3 covers 15 residues. The germline V gene encodes CDR1 MGHDK and CDR2 SYGVNS. As DNA, the CDR3 is TGTGCCAGCAGTGGCGCTAGCCTTAGCACAGATACGCAGTATTTT. This encodes CASSGASLSTDTQYF.